The next 3 T cell receptor beta chains were all read from a single sample in a study of graft-versus-host responses after intestinal transplantation. Sequencing was performed with immunoSEQ multiplex PCR; in TCRdb, only in-frame clones are kept and a portion is missing. The sample holds some 140,000 clones, over 85% seen once. Which antigens these TCRs recognize remains unknown. The sequencing used unstimulated CD4+ T cells sorted from spleen or lymph node cells, collected before intestinal transplant. The receptors were sampled from a human donor who received an intestinal transplant.

The chain is built from TRBV25-1 and TRBJ1-2; TRBD1 might be the D (5 bases). Germline V gives CDR1 MGHDK, CDR2 SYGVNS. CDR3 length: 15 amino acids. Trimming took off 2 bases at V and 4 bases at J, with 14 bases between the two ends. CDR3 nucleotide sequence: TGTGCCAGCAGTGAACCGGGGGTTCGGGGCTATGGCTACACCTTC. Protein sequence: CASSEPGVRGYGYTF.

V is TRBV27 and J is TRBJ1-2, with D hard to call. Trimming left V 7 bases short and J 3 bases short, with 12 bases between. Germline V gene data show CDR1 as MNHEY and CDR2 as SMNVEV (reference sequence). This CDR3 is built from 13 residues. The CDR3, as DNA: TGTGCCAGCATGGCGTGGCCCGACTATGGCTACACCTTC. Amino acid sequence: CASMAWPDYGYTF.

V usage is TRBV25-1 and J usage is TRBJ1-2; D unresolved. The V and J ends lost 2 bases and 2 bases respectively, with 9 bases between them. The germline V gene has CDR1 MGHDK and CDR2 SYGVNS. The CDR3 spans 14 residues. DNA of the CDR3: TGTGCCAGCAGTGAACAGGCCGCAAACTATGGCTACACCTTC. Amino acid sequence: CASSEQAANYGYTF.